The rows below give T cell receptor beta chains drawn from one sample of a study of blood T cell repertoires in COVID-19. Profiled with immunoSEQ multiplex PCR; TCRdb holds only in-frame clones, not every one. The table has fewer than 55,000 clones, approximately 82% seen once. The sample taken for sequencing was peripheral blood. All receptors come from a man in his sixties or seventies with active COVID-19. CDR3s leave out the opening cysteine and the closing phenylalanine or tryptophan. Fields, in order: V gene, J gene, CDR3 protein.

TRBV9,TRBJ2-1,ASSELGVSYNEQF
TRBV6-5,TRBJ2-7,ASRRQGAREQY
TRBV3-1/TRBV3-2,TRBJ2-5,ASSPGKETQY
TRBV2,TRBJ2-3,ASSPGHGSTDTQY
TRBV19,TRBJ2-5,ASSPTGTGQETQY
TRBV6-5,TRBJ1-1,ASSFRDRGQAF
TRBV7-2,TRBJ2-2,ASSLVAAQAGELF
TRBV20-1,TRBJ2-1,SASREFNEQF
TRBV28,TRBJ2-7,ASSFIAGGGSYEQY
TRBV5-8,TRBJ2-3,ASSLEQLASTDTQY
TRBV5-6,TRBJ1-2,ASSPGGSDGYT
TRBV4-3,TRBJ2-3,ASSQDTPSGGRTDTQY
TRBV4-1,TRBJ2-3,ASSQLAGGMQY
TRBV4-1,TRBJ1-1,ASSQYEGTEAF
TRBV29-1,TRBJ1-1,SVAREMNTEAF
TRBV19,TRBJ1-6,ASGDSPLH
TRBV4-1,TRBJ1-1,ASSPPSTGNTEAF
TRBV7-2,TRBJ1-5,ASSLGQYSNQPQH
TRBV19,TRBJ1-6,ASSIRGLDNSPLH
TRBV5-6,TRBJ2-3,ASSLVVRGTDTQY
TRBV2,TRBJ2-2,ASSSGKYTGELF
TRBV19,TRBJ1-3,ASSPGQTGNTIY
TRBV6-2/TRBV6-3,TRBJ2-2,ASSRRGRVGELF
TRBV3-1/TRBV3-2,TRBJ1-5,ASSQDTSQPQH
TRBV3-1/TRBV3-2,TRBJ1-1,ASSPRTGVVGTEAF
TRBV4-2,TRBJ2-3,ASSQDPRTSGANTQY
TRBV19,TRBJ2-5,ASSRLAGETQY
TRBV10-3,TRBJ2-2,AITGRGNTGELF